This TCR beta chain was profiled in a study of blood T cell repertoires in COVID-19. Study-wide context: Spain, Italy and the United States supplied samples that represented acute and convalescent COVID-19. From T cells, B-cell-depleted T cells, or PBMCs came the material, which was cDNA or gDNA.

Per the original data handling: Estimates of nucleated cell counts were drawn from the amplification of reference gene primers. Profiled with immunoSEQ multiplex PCR; TCRdb holds only in-frame clones, not every one. The V and J calls and the clone size are those of that table, but D and trimming were determined from the DNA. Of some 52,000 clones in the sample, around 80% are singletons; the top ten hold 2.6%. The V gene end was trimmed by 7 bases and the J gene end by 7 bases; junction bases not matched to a gene: 8. The CDR3 is made up of 13 amino acids. Germline assignment: CDR1 MNHEY and CDR2 SVGAGI.

Sequencing was performed on peripheral blood. V usage is TRBV6-5 and J usage is TRBJ2-7, with 9 bases aligning to TRBD2. The TCR comes from a man in his fifties with acute or convalescent COVID-19. The CDR3 nucleotides read TGTGCCAGCAAGGTAGCGGGAGAGGGGGAGCAGTACTTC. Its protein is CASKVAGEGEQYF.